The clone carrying this TCR beta chain was counted a few times. Its cognate antigen is unknown. The entry originates in a study of regulatory T cells in long-lasting Graves disease. Study-wide findings and caveats: Whereas 966 public clonotypes were shared by new patients, persistent patients shared more, at approximately 2,700. The TCR repertoire of persistent Graves' patients was less diverse than that of newly diagnosed ones.

Germline assignment: CDR1 LGHDT and CDR2 YNNKEL (reference sequence). Trimming pared 4 bases from V and 0 bases from J, leaving 13 bases between. The CDR3 has 15 amino acids. Arm-PCR with iRepertoire HTBI primers amplified the CDR3 regions for these TCR beta libraries. TCRdb fed the multiplex PCR reads into MiXCR, producing one record per CDR3 protein. The sample has about 470,000 distinct CDR3 sequences, less than 25% seen once; the top ten hold 7% to 9.5%. Time point: persistent/refractory GD, antithyroid drugs over 5 years with positive TRAb. The TCR library was prepared using RNA isolated from PBMCs. Patients met American Thyroid Association criteria for Graves' disease.

This receptor was obtained from a female donor with Graves disease. V and J are TRBV3-1 and TRBJ2-7; no reliable D call. The specimen comprised peripheral blood mononuclear cells (PBMCs), sampled when the disease was refractory, from a patient treated with antithyroid drugs. The CDR3 bases are TGTGCCAGCAGCCCGGACCTCGGGTTCTCCTACGAGCAGTACTTC. This translates into CASSPDLGFSYEQYF.